This T cell receptor beta chain comes out of a study of T cell repertoires in cytomegalovirus infection. TCRdb itself ran the reads through MiXCR, one entry per CDR3 protein. The data show roughly 760,000 distinct CDR3 sequences, with 35% seen just once and roughly 2.9% held by the top ten. Per germline, CDR1 WSHSY and CDR2 SAAADI. With 6 bases clipped from V and 4 bases from J, the junction kept 8 bases outside the gene matches. This CDR3 contains 14 residues. This TCR was sampled from a human donor in good health (CMV status not recorded). Some clones in this sample may be carry-over from other donors' samples. The sequenced sample was PBMCs. The rearrangement uses TRBV10-2 and TRBJ2-5, with 7 bases fitting TRBD1. Here the CDR3 DNA reads TGCGCCAGCAGGAGGGGGCAGGTCCGAGAGACCCAGTACTTC. It encodes CASRRGQVRETQYF.